One TCR beta chain is described in this entry. Its target is unknown. J was trimmed by 11 bases and V by 6 bases; bases with no gene match: 9. The CDR3 contains 13 residues. CDR1 is LNHDA and CDR2 is SQIVND in the germline V gene (reference sequence). These data come from a study of T-cell memory formation after mild COVID-19. General study points: Day 15 to 85 contractors were CD4/CD8 balanced; later expanders leaned CD4+. In pre-infection memory, a portion of responding clones appeared, which suggested that cross-reactive memory joined.

Constant-segment primers were used for 5'RACE, and the resulting TCR alpha and TCR beta cDNA libraries carried sample barcodes and UMIs. TCRdb re-called the 5' RACE reads with MiXCR, one entry per CDR3 protein. The sample holds about 430,000 distinct CDR3 sequences, roughly 26% seen once. The clonotype was recovered from an adult woman who had mild COVID-19 (a few samples of this study predate the infection). Cell type and time point are not known. This chain connects TRBV19 to TRBJ1-1; 10 bases line up with TRBD1. Sequences were obtained from PBMCs or a T cell subset sorted from them (not recorded which). The CDR3 loop reads CASSPGTGASAFF. The CDR3, as DNA: TGTGCCAGTAGCCCCGGGACAGGGGCCTCCGCTTTCTTT.